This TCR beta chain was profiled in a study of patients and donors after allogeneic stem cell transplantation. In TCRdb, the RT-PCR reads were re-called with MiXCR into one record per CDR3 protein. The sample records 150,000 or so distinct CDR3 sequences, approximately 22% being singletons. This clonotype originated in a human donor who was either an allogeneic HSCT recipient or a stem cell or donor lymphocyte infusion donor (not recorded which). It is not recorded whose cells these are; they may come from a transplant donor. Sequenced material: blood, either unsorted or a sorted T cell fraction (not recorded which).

CDR3 sequence: CAWKGATNEKLFF. The CDR3 DNA reads TGTGCCTGGAAAGGAGCAACTAATGAAAAACTGTTTTTT. The chain joins TRBV30 to TRBJ1-4; D is unclear. This CDR3 spans 13 amino acids. V was pared by 4 bases and J by 0 bases, with 6 bases between. Germline V lookup: CDR1 GTSNPN, CDR2 SVGIG (reference sequence).